This T cell receptor beta chain stems from a study of blood T cells in healthy people across ages (dated by TCRdb to between 2014 and 2016). For context, the study as a whole: In model experiments, template switching captured about one uniquely barcoded TCR beta cDNA molecule for every two T cells. The donors were split into four age groups: young (average around 15 years), middle-aged (about 40), aged (over 55) and long-lived (over 80). Age-related changes in TCR beta repertoire diversity were measured in the study by deep sequencing normalized with unique cDNA molecular identifiers. Two additional independent replicas of 1 million unique cDNA reads from the same blood draw were analyzed for two donors (one aged 18 to 30 and one aged 80 or older).

The paper's findings and limits, for the study overall: Observed TCR beta diversity per million T cells fell roughly linearly with age, and a significant reduction was already apparent by age approximately 41. A strong correlation was found between observed TCR beta diversity and the percentage of naive T cells measured by flow cytometry. Total diversity estimates from one million sequenced T cells were considered lower bounds and underestimates. Because profiling used bulk unsorted PBMCs, naive and antigen-experienced compartments could not be compared conclusively. Compared with the aged group, the long-lived group had more naive CD4+ T cells, fewer expanded clones and increased TCR diversity, a pattern suggesting age selection. Donor CMV infection status was unknown, potentially confounding age-related changes in expanded clonotypes.

The donors were 40 or so Caucasian individuals from Russia, aged roughly 6 to 100 years, who were systemically healthy. Each donor gave 9 to 10 milliliters of peripheral blood, collected into EDTA-treated Vacutainer tubes. Ficoll-Paque density-gradient centrifugation was used to isolate PBMCs, with at least 7 million obtained per sample. Total RNA was extracted from PBMCs with Trizol reagent, with at least 6 micrograms obtained per sample. For every donor, flow cytometry on a PBMC aliquot measured the percentage of naive CD45RAhigh/CD27high T cells. The library came from 5' RACE. The sample was run on an Illumina HiSeq 2500. The second PCR ran for roughly 7 to 11 cycles and used a J-beta primer mix along with a sample-barcoded 5' primer. A unique molecular identifier was introduced onto each TCR beta cDNA molecule by a template-switch 5' adaptor carrying 12 random nucleotides. Each sample yielded at least 3 million CDR3-containing paired-end reads. The Mint cDNA synthesis kit, primed by a TRBC-specific oligonucleotide, was used to synthesize first-strand cDNA from all RNA. After uracil-DNA glycosylase treatment, a first 18-cycle PCR used universal primers M1SS and BC2_uni_R on all cDNA. The authors' analysis ran thus. Normalization of each sample was performed by random selection of 1 million high-quality reads, each carrying a distinct molecular identifier. Instead of being binned into consensus sequences, reads with shared molecular identifiers were discarded. MiTCR, set to a Q25 quality threshold and the strictest error-elimination algorithm, was used for CDR3 identification, clonotype clustering and error correction. A nonparametric unseen species model with Euler transformation was used to estimate a lower bound on total TCR beta diversity. The public sequencing data were trimmed at Q25 with fastp and processed into clonotypes with MiXCR by TCRdb, which kept only in-frame beta chains. A single entry per CDR3 protein holds the most common genes and DNA from its merged rows. These V and J calls rely on TCRdb rather than the paper's analysis. Recorded for this sample are 540,000 or so distinct CDR3 sequences; 20% to 30% of them occurred a single time. The ten largest clones capture roughly 9.4% of the sample.

The germline V gene gives CDR1 as SGHTA and CDR2 as FQGNSA. From the cysteine through the phenylalanine, the CDR3 covers 14 amino acids. Only the CDR3 DNA is retained, 42 bases long and in frame from the first base. A note on this clonotype: No antigen is known for it. Base-call qualities are not available, and no considerably larger clone is one nucleotide away.

These same data were also listed under a study on T cells of mothers and their children. The second paper states: The donors were nine systemically healthy Caucasian individuals, made up of three mothers and their six children. cDNA synthesis consumed the entire amount of extracted RNA, loaded at 1.5 ug RNA in each 15 ul reaction. In the second PCR, sample barcodes and 2-4 random nucleotides were introduced via the M1S primer. More than 8 million TCR beta CDR3 reads were obtained from each mother, and 2.5 million to 3 million reads were obtained from each child. TCR recombination output is similarly shaped by thymic selection in related and unrelated pairs, with a minor effect exerted by inherited differences. Normalized repertoire overlap was always found to be slightly, but never significantly, higher in related mother-child pairs than in unrelated mother-child pairs. No persistent microchimeric T cell clones were found, with a detection sensitivity of around 100 clones per million clonotypes. Deep NGS was used in the study to compare the TCR beta repertoires of mothers and children and to look for features that separate related mother-child pairs from unrelated individuals. The mean age was roughly 44 +/- 4 years for the mothers and around 10 +/- 4 years for the children. After adapter ligation with NEBNext reagents, the libraries were sequenced on Illumina HiSeq 2000 with 100+100 nt paired-end reads. To prevent cross-contamination, the mother and child libraries were prepared one month apart and sequenced in separate runs. Between roughly 500,000 and 2,300,000 distinct TCR beta clonotypes were identified per donor. Naive TCR beta clonotypes were estimated from low-frequency clonotypes matched to each donor's FACS-determined naive share, without sorting.

The sequenced sample was blood. The source of this sequence is a boy aged 5-17 years in good health. The chain is made from TRBV7-2 and TRBJ2-5; a stretch of 9 junction bases matches TRBD1. The better agreement between TRBJ2-7 and the DNA end casts doubt on the J call. In nucleotides, the sequence is TGTGCCAGCACCTCCGGGACAGGGTCTTACGAGCAGTACTTC. Its translation reads: CASTSGTGSYEQYF.